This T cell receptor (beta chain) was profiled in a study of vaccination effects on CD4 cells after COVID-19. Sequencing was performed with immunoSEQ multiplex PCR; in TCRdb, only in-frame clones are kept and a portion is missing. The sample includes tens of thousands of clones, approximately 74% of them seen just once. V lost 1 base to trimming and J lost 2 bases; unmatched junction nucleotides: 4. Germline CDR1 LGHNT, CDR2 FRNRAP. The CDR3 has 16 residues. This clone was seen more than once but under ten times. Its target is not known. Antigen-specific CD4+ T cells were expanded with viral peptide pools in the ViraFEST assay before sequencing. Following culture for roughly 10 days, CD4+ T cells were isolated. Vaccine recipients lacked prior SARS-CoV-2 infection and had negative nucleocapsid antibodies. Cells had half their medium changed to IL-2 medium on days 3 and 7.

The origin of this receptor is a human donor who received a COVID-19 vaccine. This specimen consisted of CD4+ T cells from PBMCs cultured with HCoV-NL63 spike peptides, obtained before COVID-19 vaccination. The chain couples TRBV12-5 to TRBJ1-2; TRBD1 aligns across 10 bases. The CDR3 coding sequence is TGTGCTAGTGGTTTGGCCCCGGGACAGGGGAACTATGGCTACACCTTC. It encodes CASGLAPGQGNYGYTF.